One sample yielded the 10 T cell receptor beta chains listed below, sequenced in a study of T-cell memory formation after mild COVID-19. TCRdb called the 5' RACE reads again in MiXCR, with one record for every CDR3 protein. In the table there are approximately 30,000 distinct CDR3 sequences, around 16% of which are singletons. Sequencing used PBMCs or a T cell subset sorted from them (not recorded which). The receptors stem from an adult who had mild COVID-19 (a few samples of this study predate the infection). Cell type and time point are not known.

The chain uses TRBV29-1 and TRBJ2-5, with D maybe TRBD2 (6 bases). In germline, CDR1 is SQVTM, CDR2 ANQGSEA. This CDR3 is 15 amino acids long. The ends were cut back, 7 bases at V and 3 bases at J, with 21 bases in the middle. The CDR3 sequence: CSAFLGLGAKETQYF. CDR3 in DNA: TGCAGCGCCTTCCTGGGACTCGGAGCAAAAGAGACCCAGTACTTC.

In its sample, this clonotype was seen many times. This chain joins TRBV12-3 or TRBV12-4 and TRBJ2-6; no clear D gene. CDR3 size: 15 residues. Deletions cut 3 bases from V and 4 bases from J, with 10 bases between. The chain's CDR3 is CASSFRRPGANVLTF. The CDR3 region has the DNA TGTGCCAGCAGTTTTAGGAGACCCGGGGCCAACGTCCTGACTTTC.

This clonotype was picked up many times. V is TRBV10-3 and J is TRBJ2-1; D is undetermined. Per germline, CDR1 ENHRY and CDR2 SYGVKD. The length of the CDR3 is 11 residues. Trimming removed 3 bases at V and 8 bases at J, with 5 bases between. CDR3 amino acids: CAISDWYEQFF. CDR3 bases: TGTGCCATCAGTGATTGGTATGAGCAGTTCTTC.

By sample share, this clonotype is medium-sized. The V call is TRBV11-2, the J call TRBJ2-1; D is possibly TRBD1 or TRBD2 (5 bases each). CDR1 and CDR2 (germline): SGHAT, FQNNGV. The CDR3 contains 16 residues. Trimming left V 2 bases short and J 0 bases short, with 11 bases between. The CDR3 sequence: CASSLRGDSSYNEQFF. DNA of the CDR3: TGTGCCAGCAGCTTAAGAGGGGATAGCTCCTACAATGAGCAGTTCTTC.

This clonotype appeared many times. This chain connects TRBV7-2 to TRBJ2-1; 9 nucleotides line up with TRBD2. J gave up 9 bases and V 5 bases, and 11 bases lay outside the gene matches. Per germline, CDR1 SGHTA and CDR2 FQGNSA. This CDR3 has 15 amino acids. The CDR3 region is CASSRRAGLAGEQFF. The CDR3, as DNA: TGTGCCAGCAGCCGCAGAGCGGGACTAGCAGGTGAGCAGTTCTTC.

Many counts were recorded for this clonotype. The CDR3 spells CASSQTPVGQYF. In DNA form, the CDR3 reads TGTGCCAGCAGCCAGACACCAGTCGGGCAGTACTTC. The V call is TRBV12-3 or TRBV12-4, the J call TRBJ2-7, with D unresolved. This CDR3 is 12 amino acids long. V dropped 6 bases and J dropped 9 bases, with 15 bases sitting between them.

This clonotype was found many times. The V call is TRBV12-3 or TRBV12-4, the J call TRBJ2-1; possibly TRBD1 or TRBD2 for D (6 bases each). V was pared by 1 base and J by 15 bases, with 19 bases between. This CDR3 is 14 amino acids long. The CDR3 DNA is TGTGCCAGCAGTTTAGGACAGGTACTGGGAGGTGGGTTCTTC. This gives the protein CASSLGQVLGGGFF.

This clonotype was counted at least ten times. The chain carries TRBV12-3 or TRBV12-4 and TRBJ2-5; TRBD1 aligns across 9 bases. The CDR3 spans 14 residues. The J segment lost 6 bases and the V segment lost 2 bases, leaving 4 bases of the junction unmatched. The CDR3 DNA reads TGTGCCAGCAGTTTATCCGGACAGGGGAAGACCCAGTACTTC. It translates to CASSLSGQGKTQYF.

This clonotype appeared many times. The chain couples TRBV7-2 to TRBJ1-1; D unresolved. CDR1 is SGHTA, CDR2 FQGNSA, per germline. Between the trimmed V and J ends, which lost 5 bases and 0 bases, there was a span of 13 bases. CDR3 length: 15 residues. The CDR3 sequence is CASSPRIGMNTEAFF. The CDR3 DNA is TGTGCCAGCAGCCCGCGAATTGGGATGAACACTGAAGCTTTCTTT.

This clonotype was found many times. The V and J genes are TRBV7-2 and TRBJ2-2, with D uncertain. The CDR3 contains 14 residues. V shed 7 bases and J shed 3 bases, with 12 bases lying between them. Germline V gene lookup returns CDR1 SGHTA and CDR2 FQGNSA. CDR3 nucleotides: TGTGCCAGCACCCCTCTCACCCACACCGGGGAGCTGTTTTTT. Protein sequence: CASTPLTHTGELFF.